This T cell receptor (beta chain) appears in the sequencing data of a study of breast tumors, draining lymph nodes, adjacent tissues. TCRdb fed the multiplex PCR reads into MiXCR, producing one record per CDR3 protein. The sample records approximately 150,000 distinct CDR3 sequences, more than 25% being singletons. The lymph nodes were axillary draining lymph nodes from breast cancer patients. This clonotype came up many times. Material: axillary lymph node tissue. This clonotype was obtained from a female donor with breast cancer. Some clones in this sample may be carry-over from other donors' samples.

The CDR3 region is CASSPGNTDTQYF. The CDR3 DNA follows: TGTGCCAGCTCACCGGGAAACACAGATACGCAGTATTTT. This chain joins TRBV18 and TRBJ2-3, with D unclear. Trimming stripped 3 bases from V and 2 bases from J, with 6 bases between. Germline V lookup: CDR1 KGHSH, CDR2 LQKENI. This CDR3 region has 13 residues.